This TCR beta chain was captured in a study of post-analysis software for immune sequencing data. Across the study: Included courses were relapsing-remitting and secondary progressive multiple sclerosis; progressive-relapsing multiple sclerosis was also included. Study-level points and caveats: There were about 5 TRBV segments more frequent in patients than controls, and TRBV5-6, TRBV5-1 and TRBV20-1 were among them. F measure clustering grouped samples strongly by preparation batch. Versus controls, multiple sclerosis patients showed significantly lower diversity (normalized Chao1).

Trimming cost V 0 bases and J 3 bases, with 7 bases left between them. Germline CDR1 SGDLS, CDR2 YYNGEE. CDR3 length: 13 amino acids. This clonotype has more than one count but fewer than ten. Its antigen is currently unknown. Tagging with unique molecular identifiers was a feature of the TCR beta cDNA libraries. Each batch of about 1 to 11 million T cells produced roughly 450,000 cDNA molecules. One entry per CDR3 protein results from TCRdb running MiXCR on the PCR reads. The sample carries 450,000 or so distinct CDR3 sequences, around 40% recorded once. The sequenced sample consisted of blood. The V call is TRBV9, the J call TRBJ2-7; D uncertain. The source of this sequence is a girl between 5 and 17 years old with multiple sclerosis. CDR3 residues: CASSVGSNYEQYF. CDR3 bases: TGTGCCAGCAGCGTAGGTAGTAACTACGAGCAGTACTTC.